One sample yielded the 10 T cell receptor beta chains listed below, sequenced in a study of blood T cell repertoires in COVID-19 (dated by TCRdb to the early 2020s). The protocol used for the library was the immunoSEQ multiplex PCR assay. The immuneACCESS repertoire file appears here via TCRdb, limited to in-frame rearrangements. These files lack a portion of the clones; in checked studies, under half of the deficit traces to unresolved V genes, and the cause of the others is not known. This sample comprises just over 300,000 clones, around 90% of them detected only once. The ten largest clones represent 3.5% to 4.5% of the sample. The sequenced sample consisted of PBMCs or T cells enriched from blood (not recorded which). The receptors derive from a woman between 18 and 29 years old with acute COVID-19.

This clone has a single count. The chain combines TRBV19 with TRBJ1-5, with D unresolved. Germline CDR1 is LNHDA and CDR2 is SQIVND (reference sequence). Trimming took off 3 bases at V and 6 bases at J, with 12 bases between the two ends. The CDR3 has 14 residues. The CDR3 sequence: CASSMAGFRQPQHF. Written as DNA, the CDR3 is TGTGCCAGTAGTATGGCGGGGTTCCGTCAGCCCCAGCATTTT.

The chain joins TRBV11-2 to TRBJ1-1; the D gene is possibly TRBD1 (5 bases). Trimming shortened V by 5 bases and J by 6 bases, and 13 bases separated the two germline ends. Germline V lookup: CDR1 SGHAT, CDR2 FQNNGV. CDR3 length equals 13 residues. The CDR3 DNA is TGTGCCAGCAGCCGCACCCGGGGGTCTGAAGCTTTCTTT. Encoded protein: CASSRTRGSEAFF.

This chain joins TRBV7-6 and TRBJ1-5; 7 bases are shared with TRBD1. In germline, CDR1 is SGHVS, CDR2 FNYEAQ. V shed 5 bases and J 5 bases; nucleotides not matched to a gene: 6. The CDR3 extends over 14 amino acids. The CDR3 DNA sequence: TGTGCCAGCAGCGAGGGACAGATGGATCAGCCCCAGCATTTT. This codes for CASSEGQMDQPQHF.

The chain joins TRBV29-1 to TRBJ1-5, with 7 nucleotides matching TRBD1. J gave up 2 bases and V 4 bases, and 2 bases lay outside the gene matches. Germline V gives CDR1 SQVTM, CDR2 ANQGSEA. This CDR3 contains 13 residues. The CDR3 here is CSVVGGGNQPQHF. CDR3 coding DNA: TGCAGCGTTGTAGGGGGCGGCAATCAGCCCCAGCATTTT.

The rearrangement uses TRBV19 and TRBJ2-7, with D possibly TRBD2 on 5 matching bases. The V end lost 1 base, the J end lost 5 bases, and 15 bases lay between the germline ends. Germline CDR1 is LNHDA and CDR2 is SQIVND (reference sequence). This CDR3 comprises 15 residues. The CDR3 nucleotides are TGTGCCAGTAGTATAGGGGGAACTAGATTCCACGAGCAGTACTTC. The encoded protein is CASSIGGTRFHEQYF. Together with reference TRBV19 and TRBJ2-7, the CDR3 gives the full variable domain: DGGITQSPKYLFRKEGQNVTLSCEQNLNHDAMYWYRQDPGQGLRLIYYSQIVNDFQKGDIAEGYSVSREKKESFPLTVTSAQKNPTAFYLCASSIGGTRFHEQYFGPGTRLTVT.

This clone was seen a single time. The CDR3 is CASSQNDRFEAGELFF. The CDR3 bases are TGCGCCAGCAGCCAGAACGACCGATTTGAGGCCGGGGAGCTGTTTTTT. The J gene is TRBJ2-2, the V gene TRBV4-1; D remains unclear. Germline lookup yields CDR1 MGHRA and CDR2 YSYEKL. Between the trimmed V and J ends, which lost 3 bases and 6 bases, there was a span of 17 bases. The CDR3 sequence is 16 residues long.

The rearrangement joins TRBV3-1 (or the pseudogene TRBV3-2) to TRBJ1-1, with TRBD1 as a possible D gene (5 bases). The CDR3 spans 13 residues. Germline V gives CDR1 LGHDT, CDR2 YNNKEL (reference sequence). Trimming pared 7 bases from V and 5 bases from J, leaving 14 bases between. The CDR3 coding sequence is TGTGCCAGCACGCTGGCAGGGTTGACTGAAGCTTTCTTT. This encodes CASTLAGLTEAFF.

This chain connects TRBV2 to TRBJ1-4; possible D gene TRBD1, 6 bases. V was clipped by 1 base and J by 7 bases, with 13 bases between them. The CDR3 loop spans 15 amino acids. Germline V gene sequence: CDR1 SNHLY, CDR2 FYNNEI. The CDR3 protein is CASSEEGVRVEKLFF. The CDR3 DNA reads as TGTGCCAGCAGTGAAGAGGGGGTACGGGTTGAAAAACTGTTTTTT.

The chain recombines TRBV28 with TRBJ1-1; D remains ambiguous. The length of the CDR3 is 16 residues. The germline V gene encodes CDR1 MDHEN and CDR2 SYDVKM. The germline V and J ends were trimmed by 2 bases and 1 base, with 14 bases remaining between them. The CDR3: CASSLTGWGTNTEAFF. In DNA form, the CDR3 reads TGTGCCAGCAGTTTAACGGGGTGGGGAACGAACACTGAAGCTTTCTTT.

This clone was recorded only once. This chain joins TRBV18 and TRBJ2-1; weak D call: TRBD1 (6 bases). The CDR3 runs 16 residues. Trimming pared 3 bases from V and 3 bases from J, leaving 15 bases between. Germline CDR1 reads KGHSH; CDR2 reads LQKENI. For the CDR3, the DNA is TGTGCCAGCTCACCGGCCTCAGGACAGAACTACAATGAGCAGTTCTTC. It codes for CASSPASGQNYNEQFF.